These 30 T cell receptor beta chains were all obtained from the same sample, sequenced in a study of TIL therapy for anti-PD-1-resistant metastatic lung cancer. The libraries were made with immunoSEQ v3. Produced via immunoSEQ multiplex PCR; TCRdb's table is partial and in-frame only. The table shows about 14,000 clones, with roughly three fifths occurring only once. Time point denoted: pre-treatment sample, taken before nivolumab and TIL therapy. Tumor tissue came from excised metastases, mostly pleural nodules or supraclavicular lymph nodes. The sample consisted of tumor tissue, taken at baseline. The receptor source for this set is a woman aged 30 to 85 with non-small cell lung cancer.

This chain connects TRBV18 to TRBJ2-3; 13 nucleotides line up with TRBD2. V shed 0 bases, J shed 7 bases, and the junction held 10 bases outside the gene matches. Germline V gene lookup returns CDR1 KGHSH and CDR2 LQKENI. The length of the CDR3 is 18 residues. The CDR3 nucleotides read TGTGCCAGCTCACCACCGGGCGGTGGACTAGCGGGAGTGTATACGCAGTATTTT. Its translation is CASSPPGGGLAGVYTQYF.

This clone was found a few times. At the DNA level, this CDR3 is encoded by other sequences in the same sample as well. This rearrangement joins TRBV6-6 to TRBJ1-4; TRBD1 matches at 7 bases. The CDR3 is made up of 13 amino acids. The V and J ends lost 6 bases and 8 bases, in that order; junction bases with no gene match: 6. Per germline, CDR1 MNHNY and CDR2 SVGAGI (reference sequence). CDR3 sequence reads: CASSDRVGEKLFF. The CDR3, as DNA: TGTGCCAGCAGCGACAGGGTGGGGGAAAAACTGTTTTTT.

This chain connects TRBV7-9 to TRBJ2-1, with D possibly matching TRBD2 (6 bases). With 1 base removed from V and 7 bases from J, the gap between germline ends came to 11 bases. Germline values: CDR1 SEHNR, CDR2 FQNEAQ (reference sequence). The CDR3 is 14 residues long. In DNA, the CDR3 is TGTGCCAGCAGCTTAGTTCCTAGCGAGAATGAGCAGTTCTTC. Translation gives CASSLVPSENEQFF.

This clone occurred once. This chain uses TRBV28 with TRBJ2-4; weak D call: TRBD2 (5 bases). This CDR3 spans 14 amino acids. Trimming stripped 1 base from V and 6 bases from J, with 10 bases between. From germline, CDR1 is MDHEN and CDR2 SYDVKM. The CDR3: CASSLLAEANIQYF. The CDR3, as DNA: TGTGCCAGCAGTTTATTGGCGGAGGCAAACATTCAGTACTTC.

The chain joins TRBV5-1 to TRBJ2-5; 8 nucleotides line up with TRBD2. Trimming took 5 bases from V and 0 from J; bases not matched to a gene: 0. The CDR3 length is 13 residues. CDR1 SGHRS and CDR2 YFSETQ come from the germline V gene. CDR3 bases: TGCGCCAGCAGGGGACTAGACCAAGAGACCCAGTACTTC. This encodes CASRGLDQETQYF.

The chain couples TRBV7-2 to TRBJ1-4; possible D gene TRBD1, 5 bases. Germline values: CDR1 SGHTA, CDR2 FQGNSA. V was cut by 0 bases and J by 6 bases, with 17 bases left in between. The CDR3 is made up of 17 amino acids. Here the CDR3 reads CASSLALTAHSYEKLFF. CDR3 in DNA: TGTGCCAGCAGCTTAGCATTGACAGCTCACTCGTATGAAAAACTGTTTTTT. The full variable domain, rest sourced from reference TRBV7-2 and TRBJ1-4, is GAGVSQSPSNKVTEKGKDVELRCDPISGHTALYWYRQSLGQGLEFLIYFQGNSAPDKSGLPSDRFSAERTGGSVSTLTIQRTQQEDSAVYLCASSLALTAHSYEKLFFGSGTQLSVL.

The chain combines TRBV6-5 with TRBJ2-7; a weak D match, TRBD1 (5 bases). The CDR3 extends over 13 amino acids. Germline V gene sequence: CDR1 MNHEY, CDR2 SVGAGI. Trimming pared 8 bases from V and 3 bases from J, leaving 14 bases between. This CDR3 is CASGPGHLYEQYF. Written as DNA, the CDR3 is TGTGCCAGCGGACCCGGACATCTCTACGAGCAGTACTTC.

CDR3 protein: CASSLDRWGETQYF. CDR3 bases: TGTGCCAGCAGCTTAGATCGGTGGGGAGAGACCCAGTACTTC. This chain links TRBV7-8 with TRBJ2-5; D is uncertain. Germline-derived CDR1 and CDR2 are SGHVS and FQNEAQ. Deletions cut 1 base from V and 4 bases from J, with 10 bases between. The CDR3 loop spans 14 amino acids.

The rearrangement links TRBV5-4 to TRBJ1-2, with TRBD1 identical over 7 bases. Germline V gene sequence: CDR1 SGHNT, CDR2 YYREEE (reference sequence). The CDR3 runs 16 residues. Losses at the gene ends were 4 bases for V and 8 bases for J; bases not matched to a gene: 17. CDR3 in DNA: TGTGCCAGCAGCCAAGCCCGTTTATTAGACAGGGCGGGCTACACCTTC. Its translation: CASSQARLLDRAGYTF.

This rearrangement joins TRBV29-1 to TRBJ2-1; the match to TRBD1 covers 8 bases. Unmatched junction bases numbered 6, after V lost 4 bases and J lost 1 base. Germline loops: CDR1 SQVTM, CDR2 ANQGSEA. The CDR3 spans 15 residues. The CDR3 bases are TGCAGCGTTGCCCAGGGGGCTCGGTCCTACAATGAGCAGTTCTTC. It codes for CSVAQGARSYNEQFF.

This chain uses TRBV4-1 with TRBJ1-2; TRBD1 matches 7 bases. V lost 4 bases to trimming and J lost 2 bases; unmatched junction nucleotides: 10. This CDR3 spans 16 amino acids. Germline V CDR1 and CDR2: MGHRA, YSYEKL. In DNA, the CDR3 is TGCGCCAGCAGCCCGCAGGGACAGAGGGCCAACTATGGCTACACCTTC. It is translated as CASSPQGQRANYGYTF.

Only one count was recorded for this clone. The chain joins TRBV2 to TRBJ2-5, with a tentative D call TRBD1 (5 bases). Trimming pared 6 bases from V and 2 bases from J, leaving 10 bases between. The germline gives CDR1 SNHLY, CDR2 FYNNEI. This CDR3 region has 13 residues. In DNA, the CDR3 is TGTGCCAGCAGAAGACAGCCTCAAGAGACCCAGTACTTC. This encodes CASRRQPQETQYF.

V usage is TRBV30 and J usage is TRBJ1-5, with unresolved D. This CDR3 has 13 residues. Germline V gene data show CDR1 as GTSNPN and CDR2 as SVGIG (reference sequence). V lost 4 bases, J lost 5 bases, and 12 bases lay in between. The CDR3 spells CAWTRARDQPQHF. For the CDR3, the DNA is TGTGCCTGGACACGGGCGAGGGATCAGCCCCAGCATTTT.

The V gene is TRBV6-5, the J gene TRBJ2-3, with D uncertain. CDR1 MNHEY and CDR2 SVGAGI come from the germline V gene. The CDR3 contains 14 residues. The germline V and J ends were trimmed by 6 bases and 0 bases, with 10 bases remaining between them. CDR3 sequence (DNA): TGTGCCAGCAGGCCCCCGGGCAGCACAGATACGCAGTATTTT. This gives the protein CASRPPGSTDTQYF.

This sequence joins TRBV29-1 and TRBJ2-7, with a tentative D call TRBD1 (6 bases). This CDR3 is 14 amino acids long. V was pared by 4 bases and J by 0 bases, with 13 bases between. Germline V gene sequence: CDR1 SQVTM, CDR2 ANQGSEA. The CDR3 is CSVAVRQDSYEQYF. The DNA of the CDR3 is TGCAGCGTTGCCGTTCGACAGGACTCCTACGAGCAGTACTTC.

The V gene is TRBV5-1, the J gene TRBJ2-7, with TRBD2 matching 14 bases. The germline V gene encodes CDR1 SGHRS and CDR2 YFSETQ. Losses at the gene ends were 2 bases for V and 0 bases for J; bases not matched to a gene: 4. The CDR3 totals 17 residues. CDR3 DNA: TGCGCCAGCAGCTTCGGGACTAGCGGGGGCCTCTCCTACGAGCAGTACTTC. Translated, it gives CASSFGTSGGLSYEQYF.

The chain has TRBV4-3 and TRBJ2-5; D tentatively reads TRBD1 or TRBD2 (6 bases each). Germline V gene data show CDR1 as LGHNA and CDR2 as YSLEER. V was pared by 3 bases and J by 5 bases, with 13 bases between. This CDR3 contains 14 residues. Written as DNA, the CDR3 is TGCGCCAGCAGCCAGTATCGAGGGGGGGAGACCCAGTACTTC. Translation gives CASSQYRGGETQYF.

The V call is TRBV4-1, the J call TRBJ1-2, with unresolved D. This CDR3 region has 16 residues. V was trimmed by 1 base and J by 2 bases, leaving 14 bases between them. CDR1 and CDR2 (germline): MGHRA, YSYEKL. The CDR3 nucleotides are TGCGCCAGCAGCCAAGGACGGGAGGCCTCAAACTATGGCTACACCTTC. Amino acid sequence: CASSQGREASNYGYTF.

This clone ranks as medium-sized. The chain has TRBV19 and TRBJ1-1; D is possibly TRBD1 (5 bases). The CDR3 extends over 14 amino acids. Germline CDR1 and CDR2: LNHDA and SQIVND (reference sequence). V lost 0 bases to trimming and J lost 6 bases, with 11 bases between them. In DNA form, the CDR3 reads TGTGCCAGTAGTATAGACAGGGACTTCCCTGAAGCTTTCTTT. Amino acids: CASSIDRDFPEAFF.

The V call is TRBV6-1, the J call TRBJ1-2; D might be TRBD1 (5 bases). The CDR3 is 13 residues long. Germline V gives CDR1 MNHNS, CDR2 SASEGT. V gave up 6 bases and J gave up 5 bases, with 13 bases separating them. CDR3: CASRDPGYYGYTF. The CDR3 bases are TGTGCCAGCAGGGACCCAGGGTATTATGGCTACACCTTC.

The genes are TRBV6-5 and TRBJ2-2; 8 nucleotides align to TRBD2. Per the germline V gene, CDR1 is MNHEY and CDR2 is SVGAGI. J lost 7 bases, V lost 7 bases, and 11 bases had no gene match. This CDR3 has 15 residues. CDR3 DNA: TGTGCCAGCACTAAAAACCGGGAGGGCCTCGGGGAGCTGTTTTTT. Encoded protein: CASTKNREGLGELFF.

DNA of the CDR3: TGTGCCAGCAGCCCGACCGGGACAGGGGTCTATGGCTACACCTTC. This translates into CASSPTGTGVYGYTF. The V gene is TRBV7-3, the J gene TRBJ1-2; TRBD1 matches at 10 bases. Germline trimming cut 5 bases from V and 4 bases from J; bases unmatched to any gene: 7. Germline assignment: CDR1 SGHTA and CDR2 FQGTGA. This CDR3 is built from 15 residues. Full variable domain (outside the CDR3, taken from reference TRBV7-3 and TRBJ1-2): GAGVSQTPSNKVTEKGKYVELRCDPISGHTALYWYRQSLGQGPEFLIYFQGTGAADDSGLPNDRFFAVRPEGSVSTLKIQRTERGDSAVYLCASSPTGTGVYGYTFGSGTRLTVV.

The chain carries TRBV9 and TRBJ1-1; D unresolved. Germline-derived CDR1 and CDR2 are SGDLS and YYNGEE. The V end lost 0 bases, the J end lost 2 bases, and 5 bases lay between the germline ends. The CDR3 loop spans 13 amino acids. CDR3 residues: CASSVDENTEAFF. CDR3 coding DNA: TGTGCCAGCAGCGTAGACGAAAACACTGAAGCTTTCTTT.

J is TRBJ2-2 and V is TRBV5-6; D possibly corresponds to TRBD1 (5 bases). Deletions cut 4 bases from V and 6 bases from J, with 22 bases between. CDR1 is SGHDT and CDR2 is YYEEEE in the germline V gene. This CDR3 has 17 residues. Here the CDR3 reads CASSPLGQPSVAGELFF. CDR3 sequence (DNA): TGTGCCAGCAGCCCATTGGGGCAGCCGAGCGTAGCCGGGGAGCTGTTTTTT.

The chain recombines TRBV9 with TRBJ2-1; 9 bases match TRBD2. The ends lost 7 bases at V and 3 bases at J; junction bases unmatched: 8. The CDR3 spans 15 residues. Germline CDR1 reads SGDLS; CDR2 reads YYNGEE. CDR3 nucleotide sequence: TGTGCCAGCGCACCTTATAGCGGGAGCTACAATGAGCAGTTCTTC. Protein sequence: CASAPYSGSYNEQFF.

This clone is a singleton in its sample. The chain employs TRBV5-1 and TRBJ2-1; 9 nucleotides agree with TRBD1. Trimming cost V 1 base and J 7 bases; bases outside gene matches: 9. Germline CDR1 reads SGHRS; CDR2 reads YFSETQ. There are 16 residues in the CDR3. The chain's CDR3 is CASSLTGGTGTNEQFF. The CDR3 coding sequence is TGCGCCAGCAGCTTGACAGGGGGCACCGGGACGAATGAGCAGTTCTTC.

The chain links TRBV10-3 to TRBJ1-2; weak D call: TRBD1 (5 bases). The CDR3 sequence is 14 residues long. V was trimmed by 2 bases and J by 7 bases, leaving 14 bases between them. Per germline, CDR1 ENHRY and CDR2 SYGVKD. The CDR3 loop is CAISEGTVRGGYTF. CDR3 nucleotide sequence: TGTGCCATCAGTGAGGGGACTGTAAGGGGTGGCTACACCTTC.

The CDR3 spells CASSPLPSGGELFF. CDR3 bases: TGTGCCAGCTCACCACTACCTAGTGGAGGGGAGCTGTTTTTT. The V gene is TRBV18, the J gene TRBJ2-2; no clear D. The CDR3 totals 14 residues. Trimming shortened V by 1 base and J by 8 bases, and 11 bases separated the two germline ends. CDR1 is KGHSH, CDR2 LQKENI, per germline.

The rearrangement links TRBV2 to TRBJ1-4; D remains ambiguous. V was shortened by 10 bases and J by 5 bases, with 17 bases between the two germline ends. Germline V gene data show CDR1 as SNHLY and CDR2 as FYNNEI. The length of the CDR3 is 14 residues. The CDR3 nucleotides read TGTGCCACCTCGCCCGGGGAAGCAAATGAAAAACTGTTTTTT. It yields the protein CATSPGEANEKLFF.

The rearrangement links TRBV6-1 to TRBJ2-1, with 8 bases that match TRBD2. CDR1 and CDR2 (germline): MNHNS, SASEGT. The length of the CDR3 is 15 residues. With V trimmed by 6 bases and J by 6 bases, 10 bases remained unmatched. The DNA of the CDR3 is TGTGCCAGCAGGCGGGTCGCGGGGGGTCTCAATGAGCAGTTCTTC. Encoded protein: CASRRVAGGLNEQFF.